Given below is one TCR beta chain in context. This specimen comes from a study of blood T cell repertoires in COVID-19. V lost 4 bases, J lost 4 bases, and 7 bases stayed unmatched. The germline gives CDR1 SGHNT, CDR2 YYREEE (reference sequence). This CDR3 region has 15 residues. Per the original data handling: Researchers report that nucleated cell counts were estimated from reference gene primer amplification. Method: immunoSEQ multiplex PCR; TCRdb's copy keeps in-frame clones and lacks some. That table is the source of V, J and clone size, and D and trimming were worked out from the DNA. The sample lists approximately 150,000 clones, 60% to 85% occurring once.

The sequencing input was peripheral blood. This sequence originates from a man over 45 with active or convalescent COVID-19. The genes are TRBV5-4 and TRBJ2-2; 7 bases match TRBD1. CDR3 bases: TGTGCCAGCAGCCCTCAAACAGGGGTCACCGGGGAGCTGTTTTTT. As protein: CASSPQTGVTGELFF.